This is a list of T cell receptor beta chains from one sample in a study of neoadjuvant anti-PD-1 for oral cavity cancer. Repertoires were generated with immunoSEQ multiplex PCR, while TCRdb's copy carries only in-frame clones and drops some. This table has approximately 67,000 clones, 83% appearing once. The source was PBMCs, collected before nivolumab (anti-PD-1) treatment. The receptors originated from a person aged 35-80 years with oral cavity squamous cell carcinoma. Both conserved end residues are part of each CDR3. Clone sizes are given selectively: once, few, many, or a class where the clone is expanded.

clone_size | j_call | v_call | cdr3_aa
- | TRBJ2-7 | TRBV6-5 | CASSYYGTSRYEQYF
- | TRBJ1-1 | TRBV5-8 | CASSLFLWTENTEAFF
- | TRBJ1-2 | TRBV5-1 | CASSLFVGDVGYTF
- | TRBJ2-1 | TRBV7-9 | CASSFSGGSEQFF
- | TRBJ2-7 | TRBV5-1 | CASSLDSRPFYEQYF
- | TRBJ2-5 | TRBV10-3 | CAISEKWETQYF
- | TRBJ1-2 | TRBV27 | CASSVPGQGFYGYTF
- | TRBJ2-5 | TRBV5-1 | CASRVGEQTQYF
- | TRBJ2-3 | TRBV5-1 | CASNRDSGRYRTDTQYF
- | TRBJ1-4 | TRBV6-5 | CASSPGDRDFAKLFF
- | TRBJ2-7 | TRBV6-7 | CASRDRPGLAGVEQYF
- | TRBJ2-3 | TRBV7-2 | CASSLTGVAPDTQYF
- | TRBJ2-7 | TRBV7-3 | CASSPTGVPSYEQYF
- | TRBJ1-4 | TRBV7-9 | CASSEVNQGGEKLFF
- | TRBJ2-1 | TRBV10-3 | CAISGNYNEQFF
- | TRBJ2-1 | TRBV6-1 | CASSEGQVWNEQFF
- | TRBJ2-2 | TRBV27 | CASSFSRGTTGELFF
- | TRBJ1-6 | TRBV5-1 | CASSSLGGAVGSPLHF
- | TRBJ1-1 | TRBV29-1 | CSVEGVRSRFTRSMNTEAFF
- | TRBJ1-2 | TRBV14 | CASSTGGAGYGYTF
- | TRBJ2-2 | TRBV5-6 | CASSLGGNTGELFF
once | TRBJ2-7 | TRBV2 | CASRFRGTAVEQYF